The 20 T cell receptor beta chains reported below all come from one sample, sequenced in a study of shared clonotypes between healthy human individuals. Using immunoSEQ multiplex PCR, the repertoire was profiled, and TCRdb retains in-frame clones only, with some absent. Among some 2,000,000 clones, 85% to 95% were seen once, and the ten largest hold more than 0.1%. What was sequenced was naive CD4+ T cells sorted from blood. Documented subset: CD45RA+ positively selected. The origin of the receptors is a man aged 18 to 30 in good health.

V gene TRBV7-3 combines with J gene TRBJ1-1; the D gene is possibly TRBD1 (6 bases). Trimming removed 2 bases at V and 2 bases at J, with 12 bases between. This CDR3 is 15 amino acids long. Germline CDR1 reads SGHTA; CDR2 reads FQGTGA. The CDR3 bases are TGTGCCAGCAGCTTATACGGGACACCTAACACTGAAGCTTTCTTT. Its translation is CASSLYGTPNTEAFF.

Worth noting for this clone: Compared with germline, one end of the junction differs, possibly owing to a read error. V gene TRBV7-7 combines with J gene TRBJ2-5; D is unresolved. CDR1 is SSHAT, CDR2 FNYEAQ, per germline (reference sequence). There are 12 residues in the CDR3. CDR3 sequence: CASSPEGETQYF. The CDR3 DNA reads as TGTGCTAGCAGCCCCGAAGGGGAGACCCAGTACTTC.

The rearrangement joins TRBV7-6 to TRBJ2-2, with a tentative D call TRBD1 (6 bases). The germline CDR1 and CDR2 sequences are SGHVS and FNYEAQ. Trimming took off 1 base at V and 0 bases at J, with 15 bases between the two ends. The CDR3 consists of 18 residues. CDR3 in DNA: TGTGCCAGCAGCTTAGTCGGGCCACAGGGTGCGAACACCGGGGAGCTGTTTTTT. Protein: CASSLVGPQGANTGELFF.

CDR3 sequence reads: CARPLDRSYEQYF. The DNA of the CDR3 is TGTGCCAGGCCTCTCGACAGAAGCTACGAGCAGTACTTC. The chain is built from TRBV6-6 and TRBJ2-7; weak D call: TRBD1 (5 bases). V lost 9 bases to trimming and J lost 3 bases, with 15 bases between them. Germline assignment: CDR1 MNHNY and CDR2 SVGAGI (reference sequence). The CDR3 is made up of 13 amino acids.

The chain couples TRBV5-1 to TRBJ1-1; perhaps TRBD1 as D (5 bases). The CDR3 is made up of 11 amino acids. V was shortened by 6 bases and J by 10 bases, with 13 bases between the two germline ends. Germline V lookup: CDR1 SGHRS, CDR2 YFSETQ. The CDR3 bases are TGCGCCAGCACTTTTGAGGGGCTAGCTTTCTTT. It codes for CASTFEGLAFF.

This chain joins TRBV7-9 and TRBJ2-1; the match to TRBD1 covers 9 bases. This CDR3 comprises 14 residues. Germline V CDR1 and CDR2: SEHNR, FQNEAQ (reference sequence). After removal of 5 bases from V and 3 bases from J, the junction contained 2 bases not matched to a gene. The CDR3 region is CASSPGQGYNEQFF. The CDR3 region has the DNA TGTGCCAGCAGCCCGGGACAGGGCTACAATGAGCAGTTCTTC.

This chain joins TRBV7-9 and TRBJ2-4; D uncertain. From germline, CDR1 is SEHNR and CDR2 FQNEAQ (reference sequence). V lost 1 base and J 0 bases, leaving 7 bases between the germline ends. The CDR3 runs 15 residues. CDR3 loop: CASSLEQLAKNIQYF. In DNA form, the CDR3 reads TGTGCCAGCAGCTTAGAACAGCTAGCCAAAAACATTCAGTACTTC.

V usage is TRBV5-6 and J usage is TRBJ2-5; a possible D gene is TRBD1 (5 bases). Germline V gives CDR1 SGHDT, CDR2 YYEEEE. The CDR3 covers 17 residues. The ends were cut back, 0 bases at V and 5 bases at J, with 20 bases in the middle. CDR3 loop: CASSLVGQGEVWETQYF. The CDR3 nucleotides are TGTGCCAGCAGCTTGGTGGGGCAGGGCGAGGTGTGGGAGACCCAGTACTTC.

The chain links TRBV21-1 to TRBJ1-4. TRBV21-1 is annotated as a pseudogene. The CDR3 contains 17 residues. The DNA for the CDR3 is TGTGCCAGCAGTTTTTCCGGTTTAAGAGGGGACGATGAAAAACTGTTTTTT. It translates to CASSFSGLRGDDEKLFF.

This clone has only one observation. Other DNA sequences in this sample translate to the same CDR3. This CDR3 reads CASSPPTGVTGELFF. The CDR3, as DNA: TGTGCCAGCTCACCACCTACAGGTGTCACCGGGGAGCTGTTTTTT. The chain is built from TRBV18 and TRBJ2-2; tentative D call: TRBD1 (5 bases). The CDR3 consists of 15 residues. Germline V gene sequence: CDR1 KGHSH, CDR2 LQKENI. V was cut by 0 bases and J by 4 bases, with 9 bases left in between.

This rearrangement joins TRBV5-1 to TRBJ1-3, with D perhaps matching TRBD1 (5 bases). The CDR3 runs to 14 residues. Germline CDR1 is SGHRS and CDR2 is YFSETQ. With 4 bases removed from V and 0 bases from J, the gap between germline ends came to 8 bases. The CDR3 DNA follows: TGCGCCAGCAGCCAAGACAGCTCTGGAAACACCATATATTTT. It yields the protein CASSQDSSGNTIYF.

The table lists this clone with a count of one. The chain combines TRBV19 with TRBJ2-6; 9 bases are shared with TRBD1. CDR3 size: 18 residues. The V gene end was trimmed by 3 bases and the J gene end by 0 bases; junction bases not matched to a gene: 6. Germline V lookup: CDR1 LNHDA, CDR2 SQIVND (reference sequence). Here the CDR3 DNA reads TGTGCCAGTAGTATCATGGACAGGGGTTTCTCTGGGGCCAACGTCCTGACTTTC. It is translated as CASSIMDRGFSGANVLTF.

This sequence joins TRBV6-5 and TRBJ2-7; 8 positions agree with TRBD1. V lost 2 bases, J lost 8 bases, and 5 bases stayed unmatched. The germline gives CDR1 MNHEY, CDR2 SVGAGI. This CDR3 is built from 13 residues. The CDR3 sequence is CASSYQDRAQQYF. As DNA, the CDR3 is TGTGCCAGCAGTTACCAGGACAGGGCCCAGCAGTACTTC.

V is TRBV10-3 and J is TRBJ2-3; 7 bases line up with TRBD2. The CDR3 sequence is 13 residues long. Germline V lookup: CDR1 ENHRY, CDR2 SYGVKD. Germline trimming cut 9 bases from V and 3 bases from J; bases unmatched to any gene: 6. The CDR3 sequence: CAIAGERTDTQYF. In DNA, the CDR3 is TGTGCCATTGCGGGAGAGAGGACAGATACGCAGTATTTT.

The V call is TRBV5-4, the J call TRBJ2-7; 7 bases are shared with TRBD1. CDR1 and CDR2 from the germline V gene are SGHNT and YYREEE (reference sequence). The J segment lost 2 bases and the V segment lost 0 bases, leaving 8 bases of the junction unmatched. This CDR3 spans 16 amino acids. The CDR3 region is CASSLDGRGSPYEQYF. CDR3 bases: TGTGCCAGCAGCTTGGACGGCAGGGGGTCTCCCTACGAGCAGTACTTC.

V usage is TRBV20-1 and J usage is TRBJ1-2, with D uncertain. Per germline, CDR1 DFQATT and CDR2 SNEGSKA (reference sequence). The CDR3 contains 8 residues. The ends were cut back, 7 bases at V and 8 bases at J, with 5 bases in the middle. The CDR3 here is CSGGGYTF. Written as DNA, the CDR3 is TGCAGTGGCGGGGGCTACACCTTC.

The genes are TRBV6-1 and TRBJ1-2; tentative D call: TRBD1 (5 bases). Germline assignment: CDR1 MNHNS and CDR2 SASEGT. This CDR3 region has 14 residues. V was shortened by 0 bases and J by 9 bases, with 14 bases between the two germline ends. The CDR3 sequence: CASSEAGQGRSYTF. Written as DNA, the CDR3 is TGTGCCAGCAGTGAAGCGGGCCAGGGCAGGAGCTACACCTTC.

This clone was seen once. The CDR3 sequence: CATSRDLSGSYEQYF. DNA of the CDR3: TGTGCCACCAGCAGAGATCTGTCTGGATCCTACGAGCAGTACTTC. V usage is TRBV15 and J usage is TRBJ2-7; D uncertain. The germline CDR1 and CDR2 sequences are LNHNV and YYDKDF (reference sequence). There are 15 residues in the CDR3. The V and J ends lost 0 bases and 1 base respectively, with 10 bases between them.

For this clone: This sample includes further DNA sequences coding for the same CDR3. This rearrangement joins TRBV6-5 to TRBJ2-7; D is unclear. This CDR3 region has 14 residues. Looked up from germline, CDR1 is MNHEY and CDR2 is SVGAGI. Trimming removed 0 bases from V and 2 bases from J, with 8 bases in between. The chain's CDR3 is CASSYSTGTYEQYF. The CDR3 DNA sequence: TGTGCCAGCAGTTACTCGACTGGCACCTACGAGCAGTACTTC.

This clone was observed a handful of times. The chain employs TRBV9 and TRBJ2-7, with TRBD1 matching 9 bases. CDR1 and CDR2 (germline): SGDLS, YYNGEE. CDR3 length: 15 residues. V lost 3 bases to trimming and J lost 0 bases; unmatched junction nucleotides: 4. In DNA, the CDR3 is TGTGCCAGCAGCGAGGGGACAGGGAGCTCCTACGAGCAGTACTTC. It translates to CASSEGTGSSYEQYF.